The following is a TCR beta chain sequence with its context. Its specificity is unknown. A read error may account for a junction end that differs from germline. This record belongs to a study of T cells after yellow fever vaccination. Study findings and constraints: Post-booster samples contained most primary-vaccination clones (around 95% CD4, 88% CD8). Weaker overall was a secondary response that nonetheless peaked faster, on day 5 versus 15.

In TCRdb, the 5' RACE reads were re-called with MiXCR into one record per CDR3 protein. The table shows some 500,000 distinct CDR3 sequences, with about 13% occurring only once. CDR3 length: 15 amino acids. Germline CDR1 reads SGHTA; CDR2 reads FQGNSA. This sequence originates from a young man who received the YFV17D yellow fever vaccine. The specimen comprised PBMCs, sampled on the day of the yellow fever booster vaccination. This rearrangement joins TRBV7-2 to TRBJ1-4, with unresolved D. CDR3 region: CASSLVVGSSEKQFF. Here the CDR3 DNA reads TGTGCCAGCAGCTTAGTAGTGGGTAGTAGTGAAAAACAGTTTTTT.